This entry lists 10 T cell receptor beta chains sequenced from one sample in a study of blood T cell repertoires in COVID-19. Using immunoSEQ multiplex PCR, the repertoire was profiled, and TCRdb retains in-frame clones only, with some absent. The sample holds 95,000 to 100,000 clones, 90% to 95% seen once. The sample consisted of peripheral blood. These receptor sequences come from a man in his fifties with acute or convalescent COVID-19.

J is TRBJ1-2 and V is TRBV7-8; D is unclear. Per the germline V gene, CDR1 is SGHVS and CDR2 is FQNEAQ. The CDR3 is 19 residues long. Trimming took 2 bases from V and 1 from J, leaving 23 bases between them. The CDR3, as DNA: TGTGCCAGCAGCTTATTTTCAGACATCTCATCACACTTTAACTATGGCTACACCTTC. Protein: CASSLFSDISSHFNYGYTF.

The chain employs TRBV27 and TRBJ1-1, with D tentatively TRBD1 (5 bases). CDR1 MNHEY and CDR2 SMNVEV come from the germline V gene (reference sequence). Trimming took off 6 bases at V and 3 bases at J, with 11 bases between the two ends. CDR3 length: 13 amino acids. CDR3 coding DNA: TGTGCCAGCAGGAACCGGGGGGACACTGAAGCTTTCTTT. Its protein product is CASRNRGDTEAFF.

This clone was picked up one time. The chain employs TRBV24-1 and TRBJ2-1, with TRBD1 matching 7 bases. The ends lost 7 bases at V and 5 bases at J; junction bases unmatched: 1. Germline CDR1 is KGHDR and CDR2 is SFDVKD. The CDR3 covers 12 residues. The DNA for the CDR3 is TGTGCCACCAGCGACAGGGACAATGAGCAGTTCTTC. This gives the protein CATSDRDNEQFF.

The chain recombines TRBV5-6 with TRBJ1-5; D perhaps matches TRBD1 (6 bases). The germline V gene encodes CDR1 SGHDT and CDR2 YYEEEE. Between the trimmed V and J ends, which lost 0 bases and 5 bases, there was a span of 9 bases. CDR3 length equals 14 residues. CDR3 residues: CASSLGAGDQPQHF. For the CDR3, the DNA is TGTGCCAGCAGCTTGGGGGCAGGGGATCAGCCCCAGCATTTT.

The chain links TRBV12-3 or TRBV12-4 to TRBJ2-7, with TRBD1 as a possible D gene (6 bases). The V gene lost 4 bases and the J gene lost 5 bases, with 9 bases spanning the gap. The CDR3 length is 12 residues. The CDR3 loop is CASSSTGNEQYF. In nucleotides, the CDR3 is TGTGCCAGCAGTTCAACAGGGAACGAGCAGTACTTC.

The V gene is TRBV9, the J gene TRBJ1-6; TRBD1 aligns across 7 bases. Unmatched junction bases numbered 12, after V lost 7 bases and J lost 5 bases. The CDR3 covers 16 residues. Looked up from germline, CDR1 is SGDLS and CDR2 is YYNGEE. The CDR3 sequence: CASGETGVGNNSPLHF. As DNA, the CDR3 is TGTGCCAGCGGAGAAACAGGGGTGGGAAATAATTCACCCCTCCACTTT. The full variable domain, completed using reference TRBV9 and TRBJ1-6, is DSGVTQTPKHLITATGQRVTLRCSPRSGDLSVYWYQQSLDQGLQFLIQYYNGEERAKGNILERFSAQQFPDLHSELNLSSLELGDSALYFCASGETGVGNNSPLHFGNGTRLTVT.

Written as DNA, the CDR3 is TGTGCCAGCAGCTCGGGGACAGCGAATCAGCCCCAGCATTTT. This gives the protein CASSSGTANQPQHF. The chain uses TRBV11-2 and TRBJ1-5; 7 bases match TRBD1. The CDR3 is 14 residues long. Germline lookup yields CDR1 SGHAT and CDR2 FQNNGV. V shed 4 bases, J shed 4 bases, and the junction held 4 bases outside the gene matches.

The genes are TRBV6-5 and TRBJ1-1, with D unresolved. Germline V gives CDR1 MNHEY, CDR2 SVGAGI. The CDR3 is 13 amino acids. Trimming cost V 0 bases and J 3 bases, with 5 bases left between them. CDR3 region: CASSYSSDTEAFF. In DNA form, the CDR3 reads TGTGCCAGCAGTTACTCGTCAGACACTGAAGCTTTCTTT.

This chain links TRBV5-8 with TRBJ1-2, with D unresolved. The CDR3 consists of 12 residues. Trimming removed 5 bases at V and 7 bases at J, with 12 bases between. Germline CDR1 SGHTS, CDR2 YDEGEE. The CDR3 sequence: CASSPRSGGYTF. In nucleotides, the CDR3 is TGTGCCAGCAGTCCGAGATCCGGTGGCTACACCTTC.

The J gene is TRBJ1-1, the V gene TRBV19; D remains unclear. CDR1 and CDR2 (germline): LNHDA, SQIVND (reference sequence). The CDR3 is 16 residues long. Trimming cost V 3 bases and J 5 bases, with 19 bases left between them. This CDR3 reads CASSIFDRRRGTEAFF. CDR3 bases: TGTGCCAGTAGTATTTTTGACCGCCGTCGGGGAACTGAAGCTTTCTTT. The entire variable domain, with the rest obtained from reference TRBV19 and TRBJ1-1, is as follows: DGGITQSPKYLFRKEGQNVTLSCEQNLNHDAMYWYRQDPGQGLRLIYYSQIVNDFQKGDIAEGYSVSREKKESFPLTVTSAQKNPTAFYLCASSIFDRRRGTEAFFGQGTRLTVV.